The 6 T cell receptor beta chains in this list originate from one sample, sequenced in a study of Tregs in tolerant kidney transplant recipients. TCRdb's copy holds only in-frame clones and misses some; the assay was immunoSEQ multiplex PCR. The sample has 25,000 to 35,000 clones. The sample in question was CD8+ T cells from blood, obtained before the transplant. The receptors shown here come from a human donor who received a combined kidney and bone marrow transplant.

Remarks on this clone: The CDR3 end falls 3 residues outside the read, so it is completed with the germline J gene. The chain joins TRBV29-1 to TRBJ1-4; 10 bases agree with TRBD1. After removal of 7 bases from V and 0 bases from J, the junction contained 5 bases not matched to a gene. This CDR3 contains 15 residues. Germline assignment: CDR1 SQVTM and CDR2 ANQGSEA. The CDR3 protein is CSALGQGPTNEKLFF. The CDR3 bases that were read are TGCAGCGCCTTGGGACAGGGGCCAACTAATGAAAAA.

About this clone: The CDR3 extends 3 residues past the end of the read, so its final part is completed from the germline J gene. The chain recombines TRBV6-2 or TRBV6-3 with TRBJ1-1; D uncertain. Trimming removed 2 bases from V and 0 bases from J, with 7 bases in between. CDR1 and CDR2 (germline): MNHEY, SVGEGT. The CDR3 has 14 amino acids. The CDR3 loop reads CASSYDMLNTEAFF. CDR3 bases read: TGTGCCAGCAGTTACGACATGCTGAACACTGAA.

Note on this clone: The read finishes 3 residues shy of the CDR3 end, and the germline J gene is used to complete it. The rearrangement links TRBV19 to TRBJ1-1, with 7 nucleotides matching TRBD1. From germline, CDR1 is LNHDA and CDR2 SQIVND (reference sequence). The junction had 11 bases not matched to a gene; V was cut back by 3 bases and J by 1 base. The CDR3 contains 17 residues. The DNA read from the CDR3 is TGTGCCAGTAGTATGAGAACAGGGGCATGGGAGAACACTGAA. This encodes CASSMRTGAWENTE. From start to end, the CDR3 is CASSMRTGAWENTEAFF.

A remark on this clone: The observed sequence ends 3 residues before the CDR3 terminus, with the missing tail filled in from the germline J gene. The chain uses TRBV2 and TRBJ1-1; no definite D call. The length of the CDR3 is 13 residues. The V gene lost 3 bases and the J gene lost 4 bases, with 9 bases spanning the gap. The germline gives CDR1 SNHLY, CDR2 FYNNEI. Partial CDR3 DNA: TGTGCCAGCAGTGATGGAGAGGGCACTGAA. This sequence encodes CASSDGEGTE. The entire CDR3 sequence reads CASSDGEGTEAFF.

Of note for this clone: Read data end 3 residues before the CDR3 end; the end is taken from the germline J gene. The chain joins TRBV20-1 to TRBJ2-1; no clear D. CDR3 length equals 15 residues. The ends were cut back, 6 bases at V and 2 bases at J, with 17 bases in the middle. Germline loops: CDR1 DFQATT, CDR2 SNEGSKA (reference sequence). CDR3 DNA, as far as it was read: TGCAGTGCGAAAGAGGCTACTAACACCTACAATGAG. It codes for CSAKEATNTYNE. In full, the CDR3 is CSAKEATNTYNEQFF.

Notes on this clone: Read coverage stops 3 residues before the CDR3 terminus; the germline J gene supplies the remainder. The chain combines TRBV14 with TRBJ2-7; D perhaps matches TRBD1 (7 bases). The CDR3 has 14 amino acids. The germline V gene encodes CDR1 SGHDN and CDR2 FVKESK. Trimming pared 1 base from V and 3 bases from J, leaving 10 bases between. The CDR3 is CASSQVQGGYEQYF. CDR3 bases read: TGTGCCAGCAGCCAAGTTCAGGGGGGCTACGAG.